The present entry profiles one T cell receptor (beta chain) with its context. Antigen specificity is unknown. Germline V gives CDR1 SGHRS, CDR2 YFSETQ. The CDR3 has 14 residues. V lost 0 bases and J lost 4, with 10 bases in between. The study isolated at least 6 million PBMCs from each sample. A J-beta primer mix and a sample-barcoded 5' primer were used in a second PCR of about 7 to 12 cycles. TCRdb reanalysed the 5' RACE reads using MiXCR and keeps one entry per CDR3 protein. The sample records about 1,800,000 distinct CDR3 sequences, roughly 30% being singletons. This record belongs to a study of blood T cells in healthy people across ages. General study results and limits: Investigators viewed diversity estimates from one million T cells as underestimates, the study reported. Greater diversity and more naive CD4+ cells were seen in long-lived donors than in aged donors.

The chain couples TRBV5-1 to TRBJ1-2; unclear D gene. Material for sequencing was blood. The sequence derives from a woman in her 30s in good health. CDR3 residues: CASSLEAGIYGYTF. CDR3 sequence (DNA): TGCGCCAGCAGCTTGGAGGCGGGTATCTATGGCTACACCTTC. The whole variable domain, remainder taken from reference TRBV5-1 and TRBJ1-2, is KAGVTQTPRYLIKTRGQQVTLSCSPISGHRSVSWYQQTPGQGLQFLFEYFSETQRNKGNFPGRFSGRQFSNSRSEMNVSTLELGDSALYLCASSLEAGIYGYTFGSGTRLTVV.